A single sample gave rise to the 8 T cell receptor beta chains below, sequenced in a study of T-cell reconstitution after alpha-beta-depleted transplantation in children. The TCRbeta library was prepared with unique molecular identifiers. TCRdb independently ran MiXCR on the PCR reads; one entry per CDR3 protein. The sample contains hundreds of thousands of distinct CDR3 sequences, approximately 15% of which appear only once. This material consisted of PBMCs from the stem cell graft donor, taken from the stem cell graft. The receptors stem from a human donor who donated a stem cell graft to a child with acute myeloid leukemia.

There are a few counts of this clonotype. The genes are TRBV6-1 and TRBJ2-4, with 10 bases matching TRBD1. The CDR3 loop spans 15 amino acids. Germline assignment: CDR1 MNHNS and CDR2 SASEGT. V dropped 7 bases and J dropped 5; count of bases not matched to a gene: 8. DNA of the CDR3: TGTGCCAGCACCCAAGGTGGGACAGGGGAAAACATTCAGTACTTC. Translating it yields CASTQGGTGENIQYF.

In its sample, this clonotype was seen many times. This chain uses TRBV10-3 with TRBJ1-2, with a possible D match to TRBD1 (6 bases). The CDR3 contains 14 residues. The V end was cut by 0 bases, the J end by 2 bases, with 7 bases between. Germline-derived CDR1 and CDR2 are ENHRY and SYGVKD. Here the CDR3 DNA reads TGTGCCATCAGTGAGTCCAGGGGAAACTATGGCTACACCTTC. Its translation: CAISESRGNYGYTF.

This clonotype was seen a few times. V usage is TRBV29-1 and J usage is TRBJ2-2, with D maybe TRBD1 (6 bases). The length of the CDR3 is 13 residues. With 6 bases removed from V and 1 base from J, the gap between germline ends came to 9 bases. Per the germline V gene, CDR1 is SQVTM and CDR2 is ANQGSEA. Written as DNA, the CDR3 is TGCAGCGTCCCGGGACAGAACACCGGGGAGCTGTTTTTT. Translating gives CSVPGQNTGELFF.

This clonotype was detected a few times. The junction differs from germline at one of its ends, possibly a read error. The CDR3 reads CASSQGPVREQYF. DNA for the CDR3: TGCGCCAGCAGTCAAGGCCCGGTTCGGGAGCAGTACTTC. This rearrangement joins TRBV4-1 to TRBJ2-7; D gene ambiguous. From germline, CDR1 is MGHRA and CDR2 YSYEKL. The CDR3 is made up of 13 amino acids.

V is TRBV6-5 and J is TRBJ1-4, with D perhaps TRBD1 (6 bases). The CDR3 spans 16 residues. V lost 2 bases to trimming and J lost 6 bases, with 16 bases between them. The germline CDR1 and CDR2 sequences are MNHEY and SVGAGI. CDR3 loop: CASSYGQGHGYEKLFF. The CDR3 bases are TGTGCCAGCAGTTACGGGCAGGGACATGGTTATGAAAAACTGTTTTTT.

This clonotype showed up many times. The chain employs TRBV5-6 and TRBJ2-7; 8 bases align to TRBD2. The V segment lost 4 bases and the J segment 4 bases; nucleotides outside the gene matches: 10. Per germline, CDR1 SGHDT and CDR2 YYEEEE. The CDR3 is made up of 15 amino acids. The CDR3 DNA follows: TGTGCCAGCAGCCAACTCGCGGGGGGATATTACGAGCAGTACGTC. Protein: CASSQLAGGYYEQYV.

This clonotype showed up just a few times. CDR3 region: CRAISGTEHFSAPTGELFF. The CDR3 DNA is TGCAGGGCAATCTCTGGGACAGAACACTTTTCAGCTCCAACCGGGGAGCTGTTTTTT. The chain recombines TRBV20-1 with TRBJ2-2; 7 bases agree with TRBD1. The CDR3 contains 19 residues. Germline V gives CDR1 DFQATT, CDR2 SNEGSKA (reference sequence).

This clonotype was seen more than once but under ten times. The chain recombines TRBV9 with TRBJ2-1, with unresolved D. CDR1 is SGDLS, CDR2 YYNGEE, per germline. The V gene lost 3 bases and the J gene lost 10 bases, with 8 bases spanning the gap. CDR3 length: 11 residues. The CDR3 DNA reads TGTGCCAGCAGCGAGAAAGGGGAGCAGTTCTTC. Its translation: CASSEKGEQFF.